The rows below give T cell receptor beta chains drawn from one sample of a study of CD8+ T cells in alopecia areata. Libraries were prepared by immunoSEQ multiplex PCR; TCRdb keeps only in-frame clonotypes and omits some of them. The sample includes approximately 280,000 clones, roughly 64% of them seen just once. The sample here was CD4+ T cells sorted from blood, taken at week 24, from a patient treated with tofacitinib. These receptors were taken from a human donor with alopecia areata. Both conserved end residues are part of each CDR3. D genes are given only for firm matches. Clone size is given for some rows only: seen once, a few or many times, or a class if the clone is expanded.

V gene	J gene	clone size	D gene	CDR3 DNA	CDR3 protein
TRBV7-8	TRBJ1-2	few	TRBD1	TGTGCCAGCAGCCCACGGGATCGGCAGGGGGAAGGCTATGGCTACACCTTC	CASSPRDRQGEGYGYTF
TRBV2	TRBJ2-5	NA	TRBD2	TGTGCCAGCAATGGGGAGCGGGGGGGCGAAGAGACCCAGTACTTC	CASNGERGGEETQYF
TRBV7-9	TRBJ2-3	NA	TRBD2	TGTGCCAGCAGCCTAGCGGGGGGGCATGGAGATACGCAGTATTTT	CASSLAGGHGDTQYF
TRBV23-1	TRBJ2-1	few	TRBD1	TGCGCCAGCAGTCACGGTCAGGGGGAGTTACCAACCCAAACCTACAATGAGCAGTTCTTC	CASSHGQGELPTQTYNEQFF
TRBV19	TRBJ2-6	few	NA	TGTGCCAGTAGTATAGGCGTACCTTCTGGGGCCAACGTCCTGACTTTC	CASSIGVPSGANVLTF
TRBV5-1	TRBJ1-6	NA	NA	TGCGCCAGCAGCTTGGACGACCTAGGGGATTCACCCCTCCACTTT	CASSLDDLGDSPLHF
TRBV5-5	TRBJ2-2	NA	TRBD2	TGTGCCAGCAGCCGTAGCGGGGCGAACACCGGGGAGCTGTTTTTT	CASSRSGANTGELFF
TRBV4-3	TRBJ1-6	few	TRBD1	TGCGCCAGCAGCCAAGATCCCAGGGGGCCCCATTCACCCCTCCACTTT	CASSQDPRGPHSPLHF
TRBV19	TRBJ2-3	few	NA	TGTGCCAGTAGTGGCAGGGATGGGAGCACAGATACGCAGTATTTT	CASSGRDGSTDTQYF
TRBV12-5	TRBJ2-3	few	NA	TGTGCTAGTGGCCCAAGGCGGGCCAAGGCAGATACGCAGTATTTT	CASGPRRAKADTQYF
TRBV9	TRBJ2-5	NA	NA	TGTGCCAGCAGCGTAGCTCCATCTCCGGAGACCCAGTACTTC	CASSVAPSPETQYF
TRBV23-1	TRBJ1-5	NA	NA	TGCGCCAGCAGTCGGGCAGGGCACGTTTCCAATCAGCCCCAGCATTTT	CASSRAGHVSNQPQHF
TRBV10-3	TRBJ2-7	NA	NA	TGTGCCATCAGGACGTTGGCGTCCTCCGGGGGCGAGCAGTACTTC	CAIRTLASSGGEQYF
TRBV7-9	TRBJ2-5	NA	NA	TGTGCCAGCAGCTTGTTTCTGAGGGTACAAGAGACCCAGTACTTC	CASSLFLRVQETQYF
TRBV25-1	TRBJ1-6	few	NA	TGTGCCAGCAGTGACCAGGGTCAAGATTCACCCCTCCACTTT	CASSDQGQDSPLHF
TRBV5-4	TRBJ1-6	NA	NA	TGTGCCAGCAGTCCAGGGAATAATTCACCCCTCCACTTT	CASSPGNNSPLHF
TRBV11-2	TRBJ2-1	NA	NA	TGTGCCAGCAGCTTAGGGGACACGTACAATGAGCAGTTCTTC	CASSLGDTYNEQFF
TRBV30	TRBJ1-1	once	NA	TGTGCCTGGAGTGGAATGAGACCCCGAGTTGAAGCTTTCTTT	CAWSGMRPRVEAFF
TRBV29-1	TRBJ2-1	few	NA	TGCAGCGTTGAAGCACCCCTCGGGAGTGAGCAGTTCTTC	CSVEAPLGSEQFF
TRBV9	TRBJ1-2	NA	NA	TGTGCCAGCAGCCCGCGCCGGGAGGGGAGAGGCTACACCTTC	CASSPRREGRGYTF
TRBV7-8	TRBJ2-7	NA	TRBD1	TGTGCCAGCAGCTTAGGGGGACAGGGGAGCTACGAGCAGTACTTC	CASSLGGQGSYEQYF
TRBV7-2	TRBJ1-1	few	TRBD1	TGTGCCAGCAGCTTCGTACAGGGGGAAGCTTTCTTT	CASSFVQGEAFF
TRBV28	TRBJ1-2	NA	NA	TGTGCCAGCAGGTTAGGGGGATATGGCTACACCTTC	CASRLGGYGYTF
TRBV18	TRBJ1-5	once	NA	TGTGCCAGCTCACCGCTGTCAAGGAGGGTCGCGCAGCCCCAGCATTTT	CASSPLSRRVAQPQHF
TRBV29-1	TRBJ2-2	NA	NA	TGCAGCGTTGAAGGTGGACGCACCGGGGAGCTGTTTTTT	CSVEGGRTGELFF
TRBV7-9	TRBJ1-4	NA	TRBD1	TGTGCCAGCAGCGTCCGTTCCGGGACAGGAGATGAAAAACTGTTTTTT	CASSVRSGTGDEKLFF
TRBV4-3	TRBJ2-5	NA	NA	TGCGCCAGCAGCCAACATATCCGGGACTTACAAGAGACCCAGTACTTC	CASSQHIRDLQETQYF
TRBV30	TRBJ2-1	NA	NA	TGTGCCTGGAGGGGCTGGGGGAATGAGCAGTTCTTC	CAWRGWGNEQFF
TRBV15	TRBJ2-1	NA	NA	TGTGCCACCAGCTATAGTCTGACGGGGGCCCAGGGGGATGAGCAGTTCTTC	CATSYSLTGAQGDEQFF
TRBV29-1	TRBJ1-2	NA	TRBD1	TGCAGCGCCGGGACAGACATTTTTGGCTACACCTTC	CSAGTDIFGYTF
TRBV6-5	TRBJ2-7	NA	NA	TGTGCCAGCAGTTACTCGGACACCTACGAGCAGTACTTC	CASSYSDTYEQYF
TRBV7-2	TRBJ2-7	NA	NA	TGTGCCAGCAGCTATTCTAGCGTAGGCTACGAGCAGTACTTC	CASSYSSVGYEQYF
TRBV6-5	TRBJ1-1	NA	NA	TGTGCCACACACTTGGGCACTGAAGCTTTCTTT	CATHLGTEAFF
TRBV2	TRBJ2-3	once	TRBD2	TGTGCCAGCAGTGGAGCGGGGGGCCCTGGAGATACGCAGTATTTT	CASSGAGGPGDTQYF
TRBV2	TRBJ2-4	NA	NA	TGTGCCAGCAGTGCAGAACAGGGCGGCATTCAGTACTTC	CASSAEQGGIQYF
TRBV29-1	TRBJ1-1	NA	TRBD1	TGCAGCGTCGAGGAGGGGACAGGAGTAGCTTTCTTT	CSVEEGTGVAFF
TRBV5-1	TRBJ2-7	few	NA	TGCGCCAGCAGCACCTACCAAGCCCCCTACGAGCAGTACTTC	CASSTYQAPYEQYF
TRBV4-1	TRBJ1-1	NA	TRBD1	TGCGCCAGCACCCGGACAGGGGCTTCTGAAGCTTTCTTT	CASTRTGASEAFF
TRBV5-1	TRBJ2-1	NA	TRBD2	TGCGCCAGCAGCTTGTCCCAGCGGGGAGGCAATGAGCAGTTCTTC	CASSLSQRGGNEQFF
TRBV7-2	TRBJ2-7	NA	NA	TGTGCCAGCAGCTTAGCCTCCAGGGACACCGAGCAGTACTTC	CASSLASRDTEQYF
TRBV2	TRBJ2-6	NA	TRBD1	TGTGCCAGCAGCCGACAGGGGGCCGGGGCCAACGTCCTGACTTTC	CASSRQGAGANVLTF
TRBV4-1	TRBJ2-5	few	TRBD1	TGCGCCAGCAGCCTAGGGGGACAGGTGGAAAGCGGTGAGAGGACCCAGTACTTC	CASSLGGQVESGERTQYF
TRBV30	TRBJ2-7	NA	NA	TGTGCCTGGAGAGGGAGAAACGAGCAGTACTTC	CAWRGRNEQYF
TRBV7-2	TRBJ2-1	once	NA	TGTGCCAGCAGCTTAGATTACAGCTACAATGAGCAGTTCTTC	CASSLDYSYNEQFF
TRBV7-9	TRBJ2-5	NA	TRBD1	TGTGCCAGCAGCCCCACAGGGGGCAGATCGGAGACCCAGTACTTC	CASSPTGGRSETQYF
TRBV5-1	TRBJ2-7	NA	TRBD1	TGCGCCAGCAGCGCCGGGACAGGGAGGTCCCACGAGCAGTACTTC	CASSAGTGRSHEQYF
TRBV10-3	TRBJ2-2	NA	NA	TGTGCCATCAGTGTGGGCAGGGAGACCGGGGAGCTGTTTTTT	CAISVGRETGELFF
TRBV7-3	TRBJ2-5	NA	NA	TGTGCCAGCAGCTACTATATGGCCCAGTACTTC	CASSYYMAQYF